Listed here are 19 T cell receptor beta chains from one sample, sequenced in a study of T cells in Graves' hyperthyroidism and ophthalmopathy. The source material, RNA transcripts, was used to amplify TCR beta CDR3 regions. Initially, a first-round RT-PCR of the TCR CDR3 employed the HTBI primer set. TCRdb re-called the multiplex PCR reads through MiXCR, storing one row per CDR3 protein. This repertoire shows 300,000 to 400,000 distinct CDR3 sequences, 14% found once; its top ten account for roughly a fifth. The material sequenced was blood. Receptors were obtained from a woman between 25 and 40 years old with Graves' ophthalmopathy.

This clonotype was detected a few times. Written as DNA, the CDR3 is TGTGCCACCAGTGTAGGGGGCCTAGATACGCAGTATTTT. Its translation: CATSVGGLDTQYF. This chain links TRBV24-1 with TRBJ2-3; TRBD1 aligns across 7 bases. The J segment lost 5 bases and the V segment lost 5 bases, leaving 3 bases of the junction unmatched. The CDR3 loop spans 13 amino acids. CDR1 and CDR2 (germline): KGHDR, SFDVKD.

This clonotype was seen a few times. The CDR3 bases are TGTGCCAGCAGCCAACCCCCCTCAGGTAGCGGGGTAAGCACAGATACGCAGTATTTT. It encodes CASSQPPSGSGVSTDTQYF. V usage is TRBV9 and J usage is TRBJ2-3; 8 nucleotides agree with TRBD2. The J segment lost 0 bases and the V segment lost 4 bases, leaving 16 bases of the junction unmatched. CDR1 and CDR2 (germline): SGDLS, YYNGEE. The CDR3 extends over 19 amino acids.

This clonotype was found many times. This chain uses TRBV18 with TRBJ1-1; D remains unclear. V dropped 2 bases and J dropped 0 bases, with 4 bases sitting between them. The CDR3 length is 13 residues. Germline V gene data show CDR1 as KGHSH and CDR2 as LQKENI. The CDR3 region is CASSPEMNTEAFF. As DNA, the CDR3 is TGTGCCAGCTCACCAGAGATGAACACTGAAGCTTTCTTT.

This clonotype was seen repeatedly, ten times or more. V gene TRBV13 combines with J gene TRBJ1-2; TRBD1 is a possible D gene (6 bases). CDR1 and CDR2 from the germline V gene are PRHDT and FYEKMQ (reference sequence). Trimming took 0 bases from V and 6 from J, leaving 11 bases between them. The CDR3 length is 14 residues. The chain's CDR3 is CASSLGQGPHGYTF. CDR3 DNA sequence: TGTGCCAGCAGCTTAGGACAGGGTCCCCATGGCTACACCTTC.

This clonotype turned up a few times. The genes are TRBV6-2 or TRBV6-3 and TRBJ2-3; the D call may be TRBD1 or TRBD2 (5 bases each). V lost 6 bases and J 2 bases, leaving 21 bases between the germline ends. Germline V lookup: CDR1 MNHEY, CDR2 SVGEGT. There are 17 residues in the CDR3. CDR3 DNA: TGTGCCAGCAGCCCTGGTCCGGGACGCAGCCTCACAGATACGCAGTATTTT. Its protein is CASSPGPGRSLTDTQYF.

This clonotype was detected a few times. V gene TRBV10-3 combines with J gene TRBJ2-7; 7 nucleotides agree with TRBD2. The germline CDR1 and CDR2 sequences are ENHRY and SYGVKD. The CDR3 covers 13 residues. Losses at the gene ends were 4 bases for V and 3 bases for J; bases not matched to a gene: 3. This CDR3 reads CAISGGGIYEQYF. CDR3 bases: TGTGCCATCAGTGGGGGGGGTATCTACGAGCAGTACTTC.

Many counts were recorded for this clonotype. V and J are TRBV28 and TRBJ1-4; 7 bases are shared with TRBD1. CDR1 and CDR2 from the germline V gene are MDHEN and SYDVKM. The CDR3 length is 14 residues. The V and J ends lost 2 bases and 5 bases, in that order; junction bases with no gene match: 2. The CDR3 region has the DNA TGTGCCAGCAGTTTACAGGGGGGGAATGAAAAACTGTTTTTT. It codes for CASSLQGGNEKLFF.

This clonotype was seen repeatedly, ten times or more. The chain links TRBV7-9 to TRBJ2-5; a possible D gene is TRBD1 (5 bases). Trimming stripped 1 base from V and 5 bases from J, with 14 bases between. The CDR3 has 15 residues. From germline, CDR1 is SEHNR and CDR2 FQNEAQ (reference sequence). The CDR3 loop reads CASSLDQGLRETQYF. Here the CDR3 DNA reads TGTGCCAGCAGCTTAGACCAGGGTCTGAGGGAGACCCAGTACTTC.

In its sample, this clonotype was seen many times. The chain uses TRBV7-8 and TRBJ2-1; D is uncertain. Trimming shortened V by 4 bases and J by 0 bases, and 7 bases separated the two germline ends. Germline V lookup: CDR1 SGHVS, CDR2 FQNEAQ. The CDR3 extends over 14 amino acids. CDR3 loop: CASSWGSSYNEQFF. Written as DNA, the CDR3 is TGTGCCAGCAGCTGGGGTAGCTCCTACAATGAGCAGTTCTTC.

This clonotype was observed many times. The chain joins TRBV7-9 to TRBJ2-7, with 7 nucleotides matching TRBD2. This CDR3 is 16 amino acids long. The V and J ends lost 8 bases and 1 base, in that order; junction bases with no gene match: 14. The germline V gene has CDR1 SEHNR and CDR2 FQNEAQ (reference sequence). The CDR3 coding sequence is TGTGCCAGCGGCCTATCGGACACTAGCGCATCCTACGAGCAGTACTTC. Protein: CASGLSDTSASYEQYF. Complete variable domain (other parts from reference TRBV7-9 and TRBJ2-7): DTGVSQNPRHKITKRGQNVTFRCDPISEHNRLYWYRQTLGQGPEFLTYFQNEAQLEKSRLLSDRFSAERPKGSFSTLEIQRTEQGDSAMYLCASGLSDTSASYEQYFGPGTRLTVT.

This clonotype has at least ten counts. The genes are TRBV6-1 and TRBJ2-7, with D unclear. The CDR3 runs 12 residues. CDR1 MNHNS and CDR2 SASEGT come from the germline V gene. Trimming removed 4 bases at V and 7 bases at J, with 11 bases between. The CDR3 reads CASSVDSWEQYF. CDR3 DNA sequence: TGTGCCAGCAGTGTGGATTCGTGGGAGCAGTACTTC.

This clonotype came up many times. The chain recombines TRBV20-1 with TRBJ2-7, with TRBD1 matching 8 bases. V shed 1 base and J 1 base; nucleotides not matched to a gene: 6. This CDR3 comprises 15 residues. Germline CDR1 DFQATT, CDR2 SNEGSKA (reference sequence). The CDR3 region is CSARAGTGPSYEQYF. CDR3 coding DNA: TGCAGTGCTAGAGCCGGGACAGGACCTTCCTACGAGCAGTACTTC.

In its sample, this clonotype was seen many times. The chain recombines TRBV6-1 with TRBJ2-5; the D is unclear. V lost 3 bases to trimming and J lost 2 bases, with 13 bases between them. The CDR3 covers 15 residues. Germline CDR1 and CDR2: MNHNS and SASEGT. This chain's CDR3 is CASSEDMWIQETQYF. Written as DNA, the CDR3 is TGTGCCAGCAGTGAGGATATGTGGATACAAGAGACCCAGTACTTC.

Ten or more counts support this clonotype. V is TRBV7-9 and J is TRBJ2-3; tentatively, D is TRBD2 (5 bases). The CDR3 totals 17 residues. V dropped 4 bases and J dropped 0 bases, with 17 bases sitting between them. Germline V CDR1 and CDR2: SEHNR, FQNEAQ (reference sequence). The CDR3 region is CASSSETALASTDTQYF. The CDR3 DNA is TGTGCCAGCAGCTCCGAGACTGCTCTAGCTAGCACAGATACGCAGTATTTT.

This clonotype appeared many times. The rearrangement joins TRBV3-1 to TRBJ2-1; the match to TRBD1 covers 7 bases. CDR1 and CDR2 (germline): LGHDT, YNNKEL (reference sequence). CDR3 length equals 16 residues. The ends lost 0 bases at V and 8 bases at J; junction bases unmatched: 10. CDR3 residues: CASSQDMVTGKDEQFF. CDR3 sequence (DNA): TGTGCCAGCAGCCAAGACATGGTGACAGGGAAAGATGAGCAGTTCTTC.

The V and J genes are TRBV28 and TRBJ2-3; D possibly matches TRBD1 or TRBD2 (6 bases each). The germline V gene encodes CDR1 MDHEN and CDR2 SYDVKM. The CDR3 totals 14 residues. The germline V and J ends were trimmed by 6 bases and 8 bases, with 18 bases remaining between them. In DNA, the CDR3 is TGTGCCAGCAGCATCGCAGGGGAGGAAGGTACGCAGTATTTT. Translating gives CASSIAGEEGTQYF.

This clonotype was seen repeatedly, ten times or more. The rearrangement links TRBV5-6 to TRBJ2-1; TRBD1 aligns across 7 bases. The CDR3 is made up of 16 amino acids. J gave up 4 bases and V 0 bases, and 7 bases lay outside the gene matches. Per the germline V gene, CDR1 is SGHDT and CDR2 is YYEEEE. CDR3 sequence (DNA): TGTGCCAGCAGCTTGGTTTTGCGACAGGGATACAATGAGCAGTTCTTC. This gives the protein CASSLVLRQGYNEQFF. The full variable domain, its missing parts supplied by reference TRBV5-6 and TRBJ2-1, is DAGVTQSPTHLIKTRGQQVTLRCSPKSGHDTVSWYQQALGQGPQFIFQYYEEEERQRGNFPDRFSGHQFPNYSSELNVNALLLGDSALYLCASSLVLRQGYNEQFFGPGTRLTVL.

This clonotype appeared many times. This chain links TRBV20-1 with TRBJ2-7; D perhaps matches TRBD2 (6 bases). Germline loops: CDR1 DFQATT, CDR2 SNEGSKA (reference sequence). V dropped 6 bases and J dropped 2 bases, with 20 bases sitting between them. The CDR3 sequence is 15 residues long. The CDR3 protein is CSASPPRGSPYEQYF. The DNA for the CDR3 is TGCAGTGCCTCACCCCCCCGGGGGTCCCCCTACGAGCAGTACTTC.

This clonotype was picked up many times. The chain joins TRBV9 to TRBJ2-5; 8 nucleotides agree with TRBD2. Germline-derived CDR1 and CDR2 are SGDLS and YYNGEE. V shed 0 bases and J 4 bases; nucleotides not matched to a gene: 2. The CDR3 totals 14 residues. CDR3 sequence reads: CASSVAGGLETQYF. CDR3 nucleotide sequence: TGTGCCAGCAGCGTAGCGGGGGGGCTAGAGACCCAGTACTTC.